The 12 T cell receptor beta chains below come from one sample, sequenced in a study of T cell responses to AZD1222 COVID-19 vaccine. Sequenced by immunoSEQ multiplex PCR; TCRdb stores in-frame clones only, minus some. The data show fewer than 200,000 clones, around 89% seen once. The sequences come from peripheral blood, collected 28 days after the second dose of the MenACWY control vaccine. Every receptor here comes from an adult who received the MenACWY meningococcal vaccine as a control.

The chain has TRBV7-2 and TRBJ2-1; a weak D match, TRBD1 (6 bases). Trimming took off 5 bases at V and 4 bases at J, with 15 bases between the two ends. Germline CDR1 is SGHTA and CDR2 is FQGNSA. The CDR3 runs to 15 residues. CDR3 amino acids: CASSDRRSGYNEQFF. CDR3 in DNA: TGTGCCAGCAGCGACAGGCGGTCGGGGTACAATGAGCAGTTCTTC.

The chain is built from TRBV10-3 and TRBJ2-7; D may correspond to TRBD1 or TRBD2 (6 bases each). The CDR3 length is 15 residues. Trimming left V 3 bases short and J 3 bases short, with 15 bases between. Germline lookup yields CDR1 ENHRY and CDR2 SYGVKD. The CDR3 DNA reads TGTGCCATCAGTGATAATGGGGGGCGCATCTACGAGCAGTACTTC. Protein: CAISDNGGRIYEQYF.

The chain recombines TRBV10-2 with TRBJ2-5; 7 bases fit TRBD1. Germline V gene lookup returns CDR1 WSHSY and CDR2 SAAADI. This CDR3 comprises 15 residues. V was pared by 2 bases and J by 3 bases, with 6 bases of the junction left unmatched. The CDR3 coding sequence is TGCGCCAGCAGTGAGCCGGGGACAGCCAAAGAGACCCAGTACTTC. As protein: CASSEPGTAKETQYF.

The CDR3 DNA is TGTGCCAGCACCCGCTTCCGTTTCTCTGGAAACACCATATATTTT. This gives the protein CASTRFRFSGNTIYF. The chain has TRBV11-1 and TRBJ1-3; D gene ambiguous. This CDR3 spans 15 amino acids. The V end lost 7 bases, the J end lost 0 bases, and 13 bases lay between the germline ends. Germline CDR1 and CDR2: SGHAT and FQDESV (reference sequence).

The CDR3 protein is CASSSRGMEGGYTF. The CDR3 region has the DNA TGCGCCAGCAGCTCCAGGGGAATGGAAGGTGGCTACACCTTC. The chain uses TRBV5-1 and TRBJ1-2; weak D call: TRBD1 (6 bases). The germline V and J ends were trimmed by 3 bases and 7 bases, with 16 bases remaining between them. Germline values: CDR1 SGHRS, CDR2 YFSETQ. This CDR3 region has 14 residues.

The chain combines TRBV3-1 (or the pseudogene TRBV3-2) with TRBJ1-4; D not certain. V dropped 0 bases and J dropped 5 bases, with 7 bases sitting between them. CDR1 is LGHDT and CDR2 is YNNKEL in the germline V gene (reference sequence). The CDR3 is 14 residues long. The CDR3 coding sequence is TGTGCCAGCAGCCAAGATAGGGCGAATGAAAAACTGTTTTTT. This codes for CASSQDRANEKLFF.

V usage is TRBV28 and J usage is TRBJ1-2, with TRBD1 as a possible D gene (6 bases). The CDR3 has 13 amino acids. Trimming pared 2 bases from V and 7 bases from J, leaving 11 bases between. Germline loops: CDR1 MDHEN, CDR2 SYDVKM. CDR3 sequence: CASSLGGSTGYTF. Written as DNA, the CDR3 is TGTGCCAGCAGTTTAGGGGGCTCCACTGGCTACACCTTC.

The V call is TRBV15, the J call TRBJ1-2; the match to TRBD1 covers 9 bases. V was clipped by 8 bases and J by 8 bases; unmatched bases: 3. The CDR3 extends over 11 amino acids. Germline V gene sequence: CDR1 LNHNV, CDR2 YYDKDF (reference sequence). The CDR3 here is CATGDREGYTF. CDR3 DNA: TGTGCCACCGGGGACAGGGAAGGCTACACCTTC. The full variable domain, its missing parts supplied by reference TRBV15 and TRBJ1-2, is DAMVIQNPRYQVTQFGKPVTLSCSQTLNHNVMYWYQQKSSQAPKLLFHYYDKDFNNEADTPDNFQSRRPNTSFCFLDIRSPGLGDTAMYLCATGDREGYTFGSGTRLTVV.

The rearrangement joins TRBV5-4 to TRBJ1-4; D is perhaps TRBD1 (5 bases). The germline V and J ends were trimmed by 4 bases and 8 bases, with 18 bases remaining between them. The CDR3 contains 15 residues. Germline-derived CDR1 and CDR2 are SGHNT and YYREEE (reference sequence). CDR3 nucleotide sequence: TGTGCCAGCAGCCTGACAGCGGGAGGAGGGGAAAAACTGTTTTTT. Translating gives CASSLTAGGGEKLFF.

The chain employs TRBV28 and TRBJ1-2, with TRBD1 as a possible D gene (5 bases). The CDR3 contains 12 residues. Germline assignment: CDR1 MDHEN and CDR2 SYDVKM. V lost 6 bases and J 5 bases, leaving 10 bases between the germline ends. CDR3 loop: CASSHDRYGYTF. The DNA for the CDR3 is TGTGCCAGCAGCCATGACAGATATGGCTACACCTTC.

The V gene is TRBV7-9, the J gene TRBJ1-1; D gene ambiguous. Germline CDR1 SEHNR, CDR2 FQNEAQ (reference sequence). There are 11 residues in the CDR3. Trimming shortened V by 5 bases and J by 6 bases, and 7 bases separated the two germline ends. For the CDR3, the DNA is TGTGCCAGCAGCCAACGCTCTGAAGCTTTCTTT. Protein product: CASSQRSEAFF.

The gene calls are TRBV5-1 and TRBJ1-2; tentative D call: TRBD1 (6 bases). V dropped 4 bases and J dropped 6 bases, with 19 bases sitting between them. CDR3 length: 15 amino acids. Germline V gene lookup returns CDR1 SGHRS and CDR2 YFSETQ. The CDR3 protein is CASSPGGQGKHGYTF. CDR3 sequence (DNA): TGCGCCAGCAGCCCGGGGGGGCAGGGCAAGCATGGCTACACCTTC.